The 26 T cell receptor beta chains listed next were all sequenced from one sample in a study of T cells in Graves' hyperthyroidism and ophthalmopathy. Amplified TCR beta CDR3 regions derived from RNA transcripts. Initially, a first-round RT-PCR of the TCR CDR3 employed the HTBI primer set. TCRdb called the multiplex PCR reads again in MiXCR, with one record for every CDR3 protein. Of around 720,000 distinct CDR3 sequences detected, approximately 40% appear once; the ten largest clones hold around 30%. The sequencing sample was made of blood. These receptor sequences come from a woman in her thirties or forties with Graves' hyperthyroidism.

The chain employs TRBV20-1 and TRBJ2-5; D is ambiguous. V lost 4 bases and J 3 bases, leaving 18 bases between the germline ends. Per the germline V gene, CDR1 is DFQATT and CDR2 is SNEGSKA (reference sequence). This CDR3 is built from 15 residues. The CDR3 DNA follows: TGCAGTGCTAACTTGGCCGGCCTGGGGAAAGAGACCCAGTACTTC. It codes for CSANLAGLGKETQYF.

V is TRBV6-5 and J is TRBJ1-1; D is ambiguous. The germline gives CDR1 MNHEY, CDR2 SVGAGI. Trimming stripped 4 bases from V and 1 base from J, with 10 bases between. The CDR3 runs to 14 residues. The CDR3 here is CASSSLVENTEAFF. The CDR3 DNA follows: TGTGCCAGCAGTTCCCTTGTTGAGAACACTGAAGCTTTCTTT.

The table lists this clonotype with many counts. The chain couples TRBV7-9 to TRBJ1-6; D not certain. The CDR3 is 14 residues long. V lost 5 bases to trimming and J lost 9 bases, with 14 bases between them. Looked up from germline, CDR1 is SEHNR and CDR2 is FQNEAQ (reference sequence). In DNA form, the CDR3 reads TGTGCCAGCAGCCCCCAAGGGTTGATTTCACCCCTCCACTTT. Translated: CASSPQGLISPLHF.

This clonotype was counted at least ten times. This chain uses TRBV20-1 with TRBJ2-7, with a weak D call TRBD2 (6 bases). Germline V lookup: CDR1 DFQATT, CDR2 SNEGSKA (reference sequence). V lost 3 bases to trimming and J lost 0 bases, with 21 bases between them. CDR3 length: 17 amino acids. CDR3: CSARAVSQGLSSYEQYF. The CDR3 DNA sequence: TGCAGTGCTAGGGCCGTCTCCCAGGGACTTTCCTCCTACGAGCAGTACTTC.

A remark on this clonotype: A much bigger clone sits one base away, suggesting this may be a read error. CDR3: CAISYEGLSGYTF. The CDR3, as DNA: TGTGCCATCAGTTACGAAGGTCTATCTGGCTACACCTTC. V usage is TRBV10-3 and J usage is TRBJ1-2; D unclear. Between the trimmed V and J ends, which lost 5 bases and 7 bases, there was a span of 14 bases. CDR1 and CDR2 (germline): ENHRY, SYGVKD. This CDR3 is 13 amino acids long.

The chain recombines TRBV7-9 with TRBJ2-3, with D unresolved. This CDR3 region has 14 residues. From germline, CDR1 is SEHNR and CDR2 FQNEAQ (reference sequence). V gave up 6 bases and J gave up 2 bases, with 12 bases separating them. This chain's CDR3 is CASSEQLNTDTQYF. The CDR3 coding sequence is TGTGCCAGCAGTGAGCAACTTAACACAGATACGCAGTATTTT.

Notes on this clonotype: A clone one base away is much larger, so this may be a read error. This chain uses TRBV10-3 with TRBJ1-2, with D possibly being TRBD1 (6 bases). The CDR3 runs 14 residues. Germline V gene data show CDR1 as ENHRY and CDR2 as SYGVKD. The V gene lost 5 bases and the J gene lost 4 bases, with 14 bases spanning the gap. In nucleotides, the CDR3 is TGTGCCATCAGTTACTCCGCCAGGGGCTATGGCTACACCTTC. This sequence encodes CAISYSARGYGYTF.

This clonotype was seen many times. The CDR3 DNA is TGCAGCGTTGCCCTGGGGCAAGTGGCCGGGGAGCTGTTTTTT. Amino acid sequence: CSVALGQVAGELFF. The V call is TRBV29-1, the J call TRBJ2-2, with a tentative D call TRBD1 (5 bases). This CDR3 spans 14 amino acids. CDR1 SQVTM and CDR2 ANQGSEA come from the germline V gene. Trimming left V 4 bases short and J 6 bases short, with 15 bases between.

This sequence joins TRBV12-3 or TRBV12-4 and TRBJ1-2; D ambiguous. V shed 7 bases and J shed 8 bases, with 11 bases lying between them. The CDR3 length is 11 residues. CDR3 sequence (DNA): TGTGCCAGCACCCCCGGGGTCGGCTACACCTTC. Its protein product is CASTPGVGYTF.

With respect to this clonotype: A much more abundant neighbour one base away suggests this may be a read error. The J gene is TRBJ2-5, the V gene TRBV28; D perhaps matches TRBD1 (5 bases). Germline CDR1 reads MDHEN; CDR2 reads SYDVKM. The CDR3 totals 14 residues. Trimming stripped 4 bases from V and 2 bases from J, with 11 bases between. The CDR3 is CASSWGSAQETQYF. The CDR3 region has the DNA TGTGCCAGCAGTTGGGGCAGTGCTCAAGAGACCCAGTACTTC.

This clonotype was found a few times. This chain links TRBV10-3 with TRBJ1-2, with TRBD1 identical over 8 bases. After removal of 5 bases from V and 3 bases from J, the junction contained 2 bases not matched to a gene. From germline, CDR1 is ENHRY and CDR2 SYGVKD. CDR3 length equals 13 residues. CDR3 region: CAISIQGDYGYTF. CDR3 sequence (DNA): TGTGCCATCAGTATACAGGGGGACTATGGCTACACCTTC.

Only a few counts were recorded for this clonotype. The chain joins TRBV12-3 or TRBV12-4 to TRBJ1-2; the D gene is possibly TRBD1 (5 bases). V lost 3 bases and J 8 bases, leaving 13 bases between the germline ends. This CDR3 contains 13 residues. CDR3 protein: CASSFWQGRGYTF. CDR3 DNA: TGTGCCAGCAGTTTTTGGCAGGGCAGGGGCTACACCTTC.

This clonotype was picked up many times. V gene TRBV15 combines with J gene TRBJ1-4; possible D gene TRBD1, 5 bases. The CDR3 is 15 amino acids. With 3 bases removed from V and 2 bases from J, the gap between germline ends came to 10 bases. Per germline, CDR1 LNHNV and CDR2 YYDKDF (reference sequence). CDR3 DNA sequence: TGTGCCACCAGCAGGGGGACGAACACTAATGAAAAACTGTTTTTT. Protein product: CATSRGTNTNEKLFF.

This clonotype was seen many times. The chain couples TRBV2 to TRBJ2-5; possibly TRBD1 for D (5 bases). The CDR3 extends over 13 amino acids. V lost 2 bases, J lost 5 bases, and 9 bases lay in between. Germline CDR1 SNHLY, CDR2 FYNNEI. The CDR3 bases are TGTGCCAGCAGTGAACAGGGTGGGGAGACCCAGTACTTC. The encoded protein is CASSEQGGETQYF.

This clonotype was seen a single time. The chain uses TRBV12-3 or TRBV12-4 and TRBJ1-2; 7 bases fit TRBD1. Trimming cost V 7 bases and J 0 bases; bases outside gene matches: 5. This CDR3 comprises 14 residues. The CDR3 region is CASTGTEPNYGYTF. The CDR3 nucleotides are TGTGCCAGCACCGGGACAGAGCCTAACTATGGCTACACCTTC.

The V call is TRBV20-1, the J call TRBJ2-5; no clear D gene. This CDR3 is 12 amino acids long. V was trimmed by 8 bases and J by 5 bases, leaving 15 bases between them. Germline CDR1 reads DFQATT; CDR2 reads SNEGSKA (reference sequence). This CDR3 is CSPSKGLETQYF. The CDR3 DNA reads as TGCAGTCCGTCGAAAGGATTGGAGACCCAGTACTTC.

This clonotype has a handful of counts. This chain links TRBV4-3 with TRBJ1-3, with no clear D. V lost 1 base to trimming and J lost 0 bases, with 10 bases between them. Germline CDR1 and CDR2: LGHNA and YSLEER. The CDR3 length is 16 residues. The CDR3 bases are TGCGCCAGCAGCCAAGGTGGCCTCCCCTCTGGAAACACCATATATTTT. It translates to CASSQGGLPSGNTIYF.

This clonotype appeared once. The chain recombines TRBV7-3 with TRBJ1-1; 10 positions agree with TRBD1. CDR1 and CDR2 from the germline V gene are SGHTA and FQGTGA. V was pared by 4 bases and J by 3 bases, with 5 bases of the junction left unmatched. The CDR3 totals 15 residues. The CDR3 DNA follows: TGTGCCAGCAGCTCCGTCGGGACAGGGGACACTGAAGCTTTCTTT. This sequence encodes CASSSVGTGDTEAFF.

The chain uses TRBV25-1 and TRBJ1-5, with 7 bases identical to TRBD1. J lost 0 bases, V lost 5 bases, and 22 bases had no gene match. CDR1 and CDR2 from the germline V gene are MGHDK and SYGVNS. This CDR3 has 21 residues. The CDR3 DNA is TGTGCCAGCAGTTTATTCCGGAATCGAGGCAGGGGGAAATTTAGCAATCAGCCCCAGCATTTT. It is translated as CASSLFRNRGRGKFSNQPQHF.

There are many counts of this clonotype. The V call is TRBV6-5, the J call TRBJ2-7; 8 bases match TRBD2. V shed 6 bases and J 3 bases; nucleotides not matched to a gene: 13. Germline V gene sequence: CDR1 MNHEY, CDR2 SVGAGI. The CDR3 consists of 16 residues. The CDR3 spells CASSRPGLDSSYEQYF. The CDR3 nucleotides are TGTGCCAGCAGCCGACCGGGACTAGACAGTAGCTACGAGCAGTACTTC.

This sequence joins TRBV6-5 and TRBJ1-2, with 10 bases aligning to TRBD1. The ends lost 2 bases at V and 3 bases at J; junction bases unmatched: 0. Germline CDR1 is MNHEY and CDR2 is SVGAGI. CDR3 length: 14 amino acids. The DNA for the CDR3 is TGTGCCAGCAGTTACGACAGGGGGCACTATGGCTACACCTTC. It yields the protein CASSYDRGHYGYTF.

This clonotype was picked up many times. The J gene is TRBJ1-1, the V gene TRBV12-3 or TRBV12-4; D gene ambiguous. Trimming pared 7 bases from V and 5 bases from J, leaving 11 bases between. CDR3 length: 12 amino acids. The CDR3 DNA follows: TGTGCCAGCACACGAGAGCAAACTGAAGCTTTCTTT. It translates to CASTREQTEAFF.

Ten or more counts support this clonotype. The chain has TRBV10-3 and TRBJ1-1; 9 bases are a match to TRBD1. After removal of 10 bases from V and 7 bases from J, the junction contained 10 bases not matched to a gene. The CDR3 totals 13 residues. Germline loops: CDR1 ENHRY, CDR2 SYGVKD. CDR3 DNA: TGTGCCACCTCGAGGACAGGGGCCAATGAAGCTTTCTTT. The encoded protein is CATSRTGANEAFF.

There are a few counts of this clonotype. This chain joins TRBV6-5 and TRBJ1-4, with D possibly TRBD1 on 5 matching bases. This CDR3 is 14 amino acids long. The ends were cut back, 3 bases at V and 3 bases at J, with 8 bases in the middle. The germline V gene has CDR1 MNHEY and CDR2 SVGAGI. CDR3 protein: CASSYTGSNEKLFF. The CDR3 coding sequence is TGTGCCAGCAGTTATACAGGTTCTAATGAAAAACTGTTTTTT.

The chain is built from TRBV14 and TRBJ1-3; D ambiguous. V lost 8 bases and J 2 bases, leaving 16 bases between the germline ends. This CDR3 has 15 residues. Germline CDR1 is SGHDN and CDR2 is FVKESK. CDR3 DNA: TGTGCCAGCTCACGGACCCGGGGTACTGGAAACACCATATATTTT. It codes for CASSRTRGTGNTIYF.

This clonotype has just a few counts. The genes are TRBV2 and TRBJ1-4, with D tentatively TRBD1 (5 bases). Per the germline V gene, CDR1 is SNHLY and CDR2 is FYNNEI. V was trimmed by 6 bases and J by 8 bases, leaving 19 bases between them. The CDR3 covers 15 residues. CDR3 protein: CASSSTGVGREKLFF. As DNA, the CDR3 is TGTGCCAGCAGCTCGACGGGGGTTGGGAGAGAAAAACTGTTTTTT. The entire variable domain, with the rest obtained from reference TRBV2 and TRBJ1-4, is as follows: EPEVTQTPSHQVTQMGQEVILRCVPISNHLYFYWYRQILGQKVEFLVSFYNNEISEKSEIFDDQFSVERPDGSNFTLKIRSTKLEDSAMYFCASSSTGVGREKLFFGSGTQLSVL.